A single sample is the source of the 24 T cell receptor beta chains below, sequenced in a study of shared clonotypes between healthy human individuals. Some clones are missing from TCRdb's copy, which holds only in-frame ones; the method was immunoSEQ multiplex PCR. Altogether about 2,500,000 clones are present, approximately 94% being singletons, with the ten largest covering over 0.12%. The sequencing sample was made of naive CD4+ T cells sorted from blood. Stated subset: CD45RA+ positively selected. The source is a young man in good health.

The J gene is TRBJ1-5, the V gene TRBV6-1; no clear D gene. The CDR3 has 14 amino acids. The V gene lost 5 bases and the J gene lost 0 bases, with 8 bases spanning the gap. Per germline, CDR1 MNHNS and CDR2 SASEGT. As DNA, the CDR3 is TGTGCCAGCAGTTTCTCTGATAGCAATCAGCCCCAGCATTTT. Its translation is CASSFSDSNQPQHF.

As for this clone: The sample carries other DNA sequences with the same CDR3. CDR3 coding DNA: TGTGCCAGCAGCACCGGGACAGTAAATCAGCCCCAGCATTTT. Its protein is CASSTGTVNQPQHF. The rearrangement joins TRBV28 to TRBJ1-5; 7 nucleotides match TRBD1. The CDR3 is 14 amino acids. Germline-derived CDR1 and CDR2 are MDHEN and SYDVKM. Trimming took 6 bases from V and 4 from J; bases not matched to a gene: 6.

The CDR3 DNA reads TGTGCCAGAAGCACGGGAACGGGGGGGAATTACACAGATACGCAGTATTTT. Protein product: CARSTGTGGNYTDTQYF. This chain links TRBV5-3 with TRBJ2-3; TRBD2 matches at 8 bases. TRBV5-3 is given ORF status, its function remaining uncertain. V was clipped by 4 bases and J by 2 bases; unmatched bases: 12. There are 17 residues in the CDR3.

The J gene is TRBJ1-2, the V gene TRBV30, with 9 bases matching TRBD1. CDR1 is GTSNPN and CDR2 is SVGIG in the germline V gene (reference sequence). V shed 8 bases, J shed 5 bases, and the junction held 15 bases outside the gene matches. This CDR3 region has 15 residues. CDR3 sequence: CAGRRPGTGTYGYTF. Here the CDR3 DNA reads TGTGCCGGAAGACGACCCGGGACAGGGACTTATGGCTACACCTTC.

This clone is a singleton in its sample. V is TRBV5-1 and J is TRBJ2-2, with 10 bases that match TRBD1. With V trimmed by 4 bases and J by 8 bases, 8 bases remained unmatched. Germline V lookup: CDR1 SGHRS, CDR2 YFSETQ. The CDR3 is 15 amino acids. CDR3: CASSAGQGFAGELFF. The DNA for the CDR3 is TGCGCCAGCAGCGCGGGACAGGGGTTCGCGGGGGAGCTGTTTTTT.

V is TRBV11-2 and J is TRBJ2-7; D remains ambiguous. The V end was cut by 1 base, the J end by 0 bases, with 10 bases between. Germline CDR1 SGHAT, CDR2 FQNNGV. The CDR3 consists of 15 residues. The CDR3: CASSLGLLGSYEQYF. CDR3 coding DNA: TGTGCCAGCAGCTTAGGCCTCCTGGGCTCCTACGAGCAGTACTTC.

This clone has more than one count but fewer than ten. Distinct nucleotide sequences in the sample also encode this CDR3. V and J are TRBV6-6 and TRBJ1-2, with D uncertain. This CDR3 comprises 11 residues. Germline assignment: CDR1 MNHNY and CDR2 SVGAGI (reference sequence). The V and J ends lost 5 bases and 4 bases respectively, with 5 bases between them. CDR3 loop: CASSTSYGYTF. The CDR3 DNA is TGTGCCAGCAGTACGAGCTATGGCTACACCTTC.

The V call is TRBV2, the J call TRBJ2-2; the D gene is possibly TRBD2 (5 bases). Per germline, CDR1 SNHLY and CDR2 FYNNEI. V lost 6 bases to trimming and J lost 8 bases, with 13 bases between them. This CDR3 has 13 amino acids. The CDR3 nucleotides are TGTGCCAGCAGCCGTGGACTTCTTGGGGAGCTGTTTTTT. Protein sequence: CASSRGLLGELFF.

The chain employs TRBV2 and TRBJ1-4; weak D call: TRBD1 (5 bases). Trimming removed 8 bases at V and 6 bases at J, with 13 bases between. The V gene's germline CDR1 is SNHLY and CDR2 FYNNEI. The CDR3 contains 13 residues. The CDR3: CASLPGTYEKLFF. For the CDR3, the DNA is TGTGCCAGCCTGCCAGGGACGTATGAAAAACTGTTTTTT.

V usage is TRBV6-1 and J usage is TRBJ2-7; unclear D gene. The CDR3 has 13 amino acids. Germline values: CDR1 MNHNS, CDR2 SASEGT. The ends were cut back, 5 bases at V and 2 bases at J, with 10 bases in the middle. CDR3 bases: TGTGCCAGCAGTCAAGAGGCCCCCTACGAGCAGTACTTC. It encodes CASSQEAPYEQYF.

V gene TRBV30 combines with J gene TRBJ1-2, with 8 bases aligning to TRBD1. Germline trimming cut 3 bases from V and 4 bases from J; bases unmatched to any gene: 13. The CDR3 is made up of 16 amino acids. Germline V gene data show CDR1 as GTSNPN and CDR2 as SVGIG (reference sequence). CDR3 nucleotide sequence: TGTGCCTGGAGAAGCCATGGACAGGGACGTACCTATGGCTACACCTTC. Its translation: CAWRSHGQGRTYGYTF.

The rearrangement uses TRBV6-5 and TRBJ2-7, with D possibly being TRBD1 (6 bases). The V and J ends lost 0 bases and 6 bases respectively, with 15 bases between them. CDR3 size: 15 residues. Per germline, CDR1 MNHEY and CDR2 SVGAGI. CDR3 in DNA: TGTGCCAGCAGTTACTCTATCCAGGCAGGGGTCGAGCAGTACTTC. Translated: CASSYSIQAGVEQYF.

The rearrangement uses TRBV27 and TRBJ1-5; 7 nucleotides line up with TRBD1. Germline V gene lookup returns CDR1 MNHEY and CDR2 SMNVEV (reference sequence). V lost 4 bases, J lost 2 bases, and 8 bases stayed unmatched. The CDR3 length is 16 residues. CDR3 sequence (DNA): TGTGCCAGCAGTTCACAGGGGACTACTGGCAATCAGCCCCAGCATTTT. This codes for CASSSQGTTGNQPQHF.

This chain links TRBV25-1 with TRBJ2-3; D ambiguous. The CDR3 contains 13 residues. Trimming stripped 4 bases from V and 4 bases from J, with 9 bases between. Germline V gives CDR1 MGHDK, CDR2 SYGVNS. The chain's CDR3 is CASSVSSSDTQYF. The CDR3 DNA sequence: TGTGCCAGCAGTGTATCTTCTTCAGATACGCAGTATTTT.

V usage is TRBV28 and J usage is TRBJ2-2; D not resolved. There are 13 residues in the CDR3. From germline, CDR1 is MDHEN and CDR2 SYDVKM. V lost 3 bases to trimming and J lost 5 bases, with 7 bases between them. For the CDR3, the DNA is TGTGCCAGCAGTTTTAGGGAAACCGGGGAGCTGTTTTTT. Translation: CASSFRETGELFF.

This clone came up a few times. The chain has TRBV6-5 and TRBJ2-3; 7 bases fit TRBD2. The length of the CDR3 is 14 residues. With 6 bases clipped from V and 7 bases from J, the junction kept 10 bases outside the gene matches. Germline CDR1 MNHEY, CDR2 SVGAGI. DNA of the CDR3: TGTGCCAGCAGCCTGGGGGGAGGGGTCAATACGCAGTATTTT. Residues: CASSLGGGVNTQYF.

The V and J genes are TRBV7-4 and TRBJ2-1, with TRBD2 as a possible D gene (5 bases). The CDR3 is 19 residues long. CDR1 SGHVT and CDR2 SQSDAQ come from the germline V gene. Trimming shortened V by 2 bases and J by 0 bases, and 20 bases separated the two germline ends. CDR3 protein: CASSLSAIGLPPSYNEQFF. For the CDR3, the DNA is TGTGCCAGCAGCTTAAGCGCTATCGGACTCCCTCCCTCCTACAATGAGCAGTTCTTC.

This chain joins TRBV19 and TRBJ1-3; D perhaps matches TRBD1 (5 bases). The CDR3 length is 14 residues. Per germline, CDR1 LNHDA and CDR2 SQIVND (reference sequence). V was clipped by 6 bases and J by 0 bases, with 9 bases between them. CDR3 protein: CASRRQSSGNTIYF. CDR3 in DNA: TGTGCCAGTAGGAGACAGAGCTCTGGAAACACCATATATTTT.

The chain's CDR3 is CAWSKPGGFTGELFF. The CDR3 nucleotides are TGTGCCTGGAGTAAACCGGGGGGATTCACCGGGGAGCTGTTTTTT. The chain links TRBV30 to TRBJ2-2; 7 bases are shared with TRBD2. J was trimmed by 4 bases and V by 2 bases; bases with no gene match: 7. The germline gives CDR1 GTSNPN, CDR2 SVGIG (reference sequence). The length of the CDR3 is 15 residues.

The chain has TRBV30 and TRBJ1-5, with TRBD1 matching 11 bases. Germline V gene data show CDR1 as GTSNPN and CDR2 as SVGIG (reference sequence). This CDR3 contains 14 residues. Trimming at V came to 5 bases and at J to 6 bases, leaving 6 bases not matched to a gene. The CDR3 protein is CAWQGQGVAQPQHF. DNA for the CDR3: TGTGCCTGGCAGGGACAGGGGGTCGCTCAGCCCCAGCATTTT.

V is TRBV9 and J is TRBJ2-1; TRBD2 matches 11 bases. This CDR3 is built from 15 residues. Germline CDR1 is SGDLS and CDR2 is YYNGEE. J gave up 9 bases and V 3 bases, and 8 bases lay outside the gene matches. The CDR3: CASSALGTSGPEQFF. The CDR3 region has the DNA TGTGCCAGCAGCGCTCTAGGGACTAGCGGCCCTGAGCAGTTCTTC.

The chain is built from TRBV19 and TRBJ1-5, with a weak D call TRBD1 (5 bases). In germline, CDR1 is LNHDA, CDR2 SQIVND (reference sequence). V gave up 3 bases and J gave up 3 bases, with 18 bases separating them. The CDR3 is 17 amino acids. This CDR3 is CASSMGLEVRNNQPQHF. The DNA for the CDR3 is TGTGCCAGTAGTATGGGGCTGGAGGTTAGAAACAATCAGCCCCAGCATTTT.

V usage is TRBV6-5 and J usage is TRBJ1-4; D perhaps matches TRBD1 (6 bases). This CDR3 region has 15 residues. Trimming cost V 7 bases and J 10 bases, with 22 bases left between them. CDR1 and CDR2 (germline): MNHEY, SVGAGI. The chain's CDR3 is CASTPHEQGSGKLFF. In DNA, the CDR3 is TGTGCCAGCACACCCCACGAGCAGGGGAGCGGAAAACTGTTTTTT.

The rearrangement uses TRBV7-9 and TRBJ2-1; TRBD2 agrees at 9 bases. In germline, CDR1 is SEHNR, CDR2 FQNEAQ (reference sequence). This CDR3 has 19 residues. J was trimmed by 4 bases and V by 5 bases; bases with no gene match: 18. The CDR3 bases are TGTGCCAGCAGCCACAGTAATACGATAGCGGGAGTATATTACAATGAGCAGTTCTTC. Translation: CASSHSNTIAGVYYNEQFF.